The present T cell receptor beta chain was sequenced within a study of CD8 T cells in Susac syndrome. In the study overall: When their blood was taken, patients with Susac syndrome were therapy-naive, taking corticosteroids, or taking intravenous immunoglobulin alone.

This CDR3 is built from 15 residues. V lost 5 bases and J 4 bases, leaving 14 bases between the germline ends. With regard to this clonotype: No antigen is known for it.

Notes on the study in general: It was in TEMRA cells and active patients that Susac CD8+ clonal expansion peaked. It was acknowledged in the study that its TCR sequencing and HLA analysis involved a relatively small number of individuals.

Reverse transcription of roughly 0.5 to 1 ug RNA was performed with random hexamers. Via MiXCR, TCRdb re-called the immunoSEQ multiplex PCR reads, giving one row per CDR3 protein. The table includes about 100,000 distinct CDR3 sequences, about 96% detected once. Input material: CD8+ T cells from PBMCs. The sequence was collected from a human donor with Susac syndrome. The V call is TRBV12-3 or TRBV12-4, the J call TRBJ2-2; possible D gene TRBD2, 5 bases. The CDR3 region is CASSHRTGRTGELFF. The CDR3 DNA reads TGTGCCAGCAGTCACCGGACTGGACGCACCGGGGAGCTGTTTTTT.